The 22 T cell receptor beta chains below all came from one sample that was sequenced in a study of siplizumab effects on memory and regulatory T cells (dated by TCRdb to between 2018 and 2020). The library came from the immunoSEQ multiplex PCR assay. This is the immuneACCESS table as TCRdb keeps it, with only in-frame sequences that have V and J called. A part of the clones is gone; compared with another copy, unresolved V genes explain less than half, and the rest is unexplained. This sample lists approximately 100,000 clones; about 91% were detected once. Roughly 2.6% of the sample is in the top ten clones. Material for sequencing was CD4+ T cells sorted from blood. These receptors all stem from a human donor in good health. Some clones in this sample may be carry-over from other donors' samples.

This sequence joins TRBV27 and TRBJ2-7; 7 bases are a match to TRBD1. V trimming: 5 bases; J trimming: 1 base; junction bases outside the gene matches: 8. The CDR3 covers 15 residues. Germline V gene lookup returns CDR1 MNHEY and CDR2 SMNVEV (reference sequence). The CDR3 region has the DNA TGTGCCAGCAGTCCGTCCCGGGACAGATCCTACGAGCAGTACTTC. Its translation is CASSPSRDRSYEQYF.

The CDR3 here is CASSELGNSPLHF. DNA of the CDR3: TGTGCCAGCAGTGAATTGGGGAATTCACCCCTCCACTTT. The rearrangement uses TRBV6-1 and TRBJ1-6; D not certain. Trimming took off 2 bases at V and 7 bases at J, with 6 bases between the two ends. The germline CDR1 and CDR2 sequences are MNHNS and SASEGT. The CDR3 length is 13 residues.

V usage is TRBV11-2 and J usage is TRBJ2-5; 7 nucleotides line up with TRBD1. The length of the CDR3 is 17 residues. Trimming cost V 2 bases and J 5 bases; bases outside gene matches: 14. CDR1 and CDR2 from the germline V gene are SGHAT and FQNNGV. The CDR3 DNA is TGTGCCAGCAGCTTAATCAGCCAAAGGGGGCCGCAGGAGACCCAGTACTTC. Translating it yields CASSLISQRGPQETQYF.

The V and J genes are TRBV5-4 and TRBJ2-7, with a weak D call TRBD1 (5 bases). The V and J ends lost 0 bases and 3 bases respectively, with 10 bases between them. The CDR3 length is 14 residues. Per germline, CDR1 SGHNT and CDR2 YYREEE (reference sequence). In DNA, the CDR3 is TGTGCCAGCAGCTTGGCCGGCAGGGTCTACGAGCAGTACTTC. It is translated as CASSLAGRVYEQYF.

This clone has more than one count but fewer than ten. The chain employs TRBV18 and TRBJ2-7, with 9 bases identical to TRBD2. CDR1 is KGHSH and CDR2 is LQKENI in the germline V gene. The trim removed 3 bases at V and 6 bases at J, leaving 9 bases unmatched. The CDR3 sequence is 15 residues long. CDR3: CASSPGVAGVVEQYF. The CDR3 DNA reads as TGTGCCAGCTCACCCGGGGTAGCGGGAGTAGTCGAGCAGTACTTC.

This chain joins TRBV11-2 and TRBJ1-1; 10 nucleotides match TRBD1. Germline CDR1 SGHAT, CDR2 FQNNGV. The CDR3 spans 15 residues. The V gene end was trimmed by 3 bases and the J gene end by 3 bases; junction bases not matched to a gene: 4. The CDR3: CASSLTGGWDTEAFF. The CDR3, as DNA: TGTGCCAGCAGCTTGACAGGGGGCTGGGACACTGAAGCTTTCTTT.

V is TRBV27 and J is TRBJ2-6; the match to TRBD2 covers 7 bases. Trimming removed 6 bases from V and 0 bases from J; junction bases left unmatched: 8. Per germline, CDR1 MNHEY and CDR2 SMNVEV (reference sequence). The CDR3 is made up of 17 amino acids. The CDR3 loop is CASSTRLAASGANVLTF. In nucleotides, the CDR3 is TGTGCCAGCAGCACAAGACTAGCTGCCTCTGGGGCCAACGTCCTGACTTTC.

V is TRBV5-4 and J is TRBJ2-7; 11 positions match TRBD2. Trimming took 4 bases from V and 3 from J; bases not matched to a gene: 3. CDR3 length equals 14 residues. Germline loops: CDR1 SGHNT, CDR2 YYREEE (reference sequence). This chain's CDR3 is CASSPTSGSYEQYF. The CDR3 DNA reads TGTGCCAGCAGCCCAACTAGCGGGAGCTACGAGCAGTACTTC. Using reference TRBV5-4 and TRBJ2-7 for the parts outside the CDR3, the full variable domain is ETGVTQSPTHLIKTRGQQVTLRCSSQSGHNTVSWYQQALGQGPQFIFQYYREEENGRGNFPPRFSGLQFPNYSSELNVNALELDDSALYLCASSPTSGSYEQYFGPGTRLTVT.

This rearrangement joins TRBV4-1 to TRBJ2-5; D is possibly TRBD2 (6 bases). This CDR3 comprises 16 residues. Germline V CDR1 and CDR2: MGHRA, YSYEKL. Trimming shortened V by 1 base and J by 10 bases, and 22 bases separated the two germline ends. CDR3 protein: CASSQALGLRVRDQYF. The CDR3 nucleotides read TGCGCCAGCAGCCAAGCCTTGGGACTTAGGGTTCGTGACCAGTACTTC.

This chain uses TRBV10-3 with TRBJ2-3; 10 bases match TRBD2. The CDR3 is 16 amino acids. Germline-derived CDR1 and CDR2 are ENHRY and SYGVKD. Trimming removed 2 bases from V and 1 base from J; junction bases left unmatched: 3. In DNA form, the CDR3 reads TGTGCCATCAGTGAGGTTGGGACTAGCGGCACAGATACGCAGTATTTT. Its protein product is CAISEVGTSGTDTQYF.

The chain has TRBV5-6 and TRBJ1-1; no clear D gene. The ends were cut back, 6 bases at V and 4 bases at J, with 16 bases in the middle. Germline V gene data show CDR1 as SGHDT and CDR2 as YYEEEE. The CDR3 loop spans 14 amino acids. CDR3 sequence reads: CASNRRQITTEAFF. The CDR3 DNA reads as TGTGCCAGCAACCGTCGTCAGATAACCACTGAAGCTTTCTTT.

This chain's CDR3 is CASSYYTTGRYGDTQYF. CDR3 DNA sequence: TGTGCCAGCAGCTACTATACGACAGGGAGGTACGGAGATACGCAGTATTTT. The chain employs TRBV7-9 and TRBJ2-3; tentative D call: TRBD1 (7 bases). The V end lost 4 bases, the J end lost 5 bases, and 22 bases lay between the germline ends. The CDR3 totals 17 residues. In germline, CDR1 is SEHNR, CDR2 FQNEAQ (reference sequence).

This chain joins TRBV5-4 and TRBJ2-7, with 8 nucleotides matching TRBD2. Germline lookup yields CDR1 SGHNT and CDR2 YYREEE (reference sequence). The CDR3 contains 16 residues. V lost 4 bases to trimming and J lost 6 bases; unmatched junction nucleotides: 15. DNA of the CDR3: TGTGCCAGCAGCGACCCCGGGACTAGGAGGGTCACCGAGCAGTACTTC. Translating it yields CASSDPGTRRVTEQYF.

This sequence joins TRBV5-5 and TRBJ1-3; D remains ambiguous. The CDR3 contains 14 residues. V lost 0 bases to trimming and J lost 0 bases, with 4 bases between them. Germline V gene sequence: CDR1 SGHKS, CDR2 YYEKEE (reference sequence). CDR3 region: CASSLESSGNTIYF. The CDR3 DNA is TGTGCCAGCAGCTTGGAAAGCTCTGGAAACACCATATATTTT.

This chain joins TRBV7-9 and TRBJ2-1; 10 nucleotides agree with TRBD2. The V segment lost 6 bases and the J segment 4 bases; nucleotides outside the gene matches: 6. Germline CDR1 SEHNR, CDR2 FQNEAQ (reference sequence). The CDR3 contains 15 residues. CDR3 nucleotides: TGTGCCAGCAGTCGACTAGCGGGCCAATACAATGAGCAGTTCTTC. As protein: CASSRLAGQYNEQFF.

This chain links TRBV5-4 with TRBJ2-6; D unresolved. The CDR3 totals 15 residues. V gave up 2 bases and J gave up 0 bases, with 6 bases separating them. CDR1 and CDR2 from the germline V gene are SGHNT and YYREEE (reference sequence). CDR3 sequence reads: CASSFDSSGANVLTF. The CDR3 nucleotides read TGTGCCAGCAGCTTCGACTCCTCTGGGGCCAACGTCCTGACTTTC.

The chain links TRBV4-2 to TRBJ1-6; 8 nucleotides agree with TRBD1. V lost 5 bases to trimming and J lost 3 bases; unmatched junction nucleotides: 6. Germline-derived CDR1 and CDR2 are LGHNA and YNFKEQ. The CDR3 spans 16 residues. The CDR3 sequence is CASSSGQGHYNSPLHF. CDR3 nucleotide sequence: TGTGCCAGCAGCTCTGGACAGGGCCACTATAATTCACCCCTCCACTTT.

CDR3 sequence: CASSPLKREGAKNIQYF. CDR3 coding DNA: TGTGCCAGCTCACCACTGAAGCGGGAGGGAGCCAAAAACATTCAGTACTTC. The chain links TRBV18 to TRBJ2-4; 10 nucleotides agree with TRBD2. Trimming removed 1 base from V and 0 bases from J; junction bases left unmatched: 3. The CDR3 is made up of 17 amino acids. The germline gives CDR1 KGHSH, CDR2 LQKENI.

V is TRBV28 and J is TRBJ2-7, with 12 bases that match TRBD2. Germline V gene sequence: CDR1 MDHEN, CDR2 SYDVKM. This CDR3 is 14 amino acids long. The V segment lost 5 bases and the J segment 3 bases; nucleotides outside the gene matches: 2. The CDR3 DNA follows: TGTGCCAGCAGTGGACTAGCGGGATTCTACGAGCAGTACTTC. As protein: CASSGLAGFYEQYF.

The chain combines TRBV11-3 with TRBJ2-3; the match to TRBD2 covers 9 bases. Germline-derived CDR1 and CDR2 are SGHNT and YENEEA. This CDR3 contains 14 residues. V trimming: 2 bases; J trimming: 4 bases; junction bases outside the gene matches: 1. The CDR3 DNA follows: TGTGCCAGCAGCTTACTAGCGGGATCAGATACGCAGTATTTT. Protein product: CASSLLAGSDTQYF.

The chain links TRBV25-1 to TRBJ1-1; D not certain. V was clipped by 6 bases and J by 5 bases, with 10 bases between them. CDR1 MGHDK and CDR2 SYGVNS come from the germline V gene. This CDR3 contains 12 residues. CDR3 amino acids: CASRDSWTEAFF. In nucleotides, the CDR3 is TGTGCCAGCAGGGATTCCTGGACTGAAGCTTTCTTT.

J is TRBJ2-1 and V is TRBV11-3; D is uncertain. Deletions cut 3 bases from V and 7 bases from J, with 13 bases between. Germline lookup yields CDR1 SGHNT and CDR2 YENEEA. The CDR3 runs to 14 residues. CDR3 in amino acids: CASSFTMISNEQFF. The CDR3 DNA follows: TGTGCCAGCAGCTTCACGATGATTTCAAATGAGCAGTTCTTC.